This T cell receptor beta chain stems from a study of T cell responses to AZD1222 COVID-19 vaccine. General study results and limits: Donors skewed white British and female; clonal diversity was possibly underestimated. Repertoires were collected only later (after the peak T cell response had occurred). The reported proportion of spike-specific TCRs targeting unmutated variant regions was nearly half.

A few counts support this clone. Its antigen is not identified. TCRdb keeps only in-frame clones here, not all; method: immunoSEQ multiplex PCR. There are approximately 120,000 clones in the sample; roughly 90% occur only once, and roughly 13% lies in the top ten. The CDR3 length is 17 residues. The V end was cut by 5 bases, the J end by 0 bases, with 17 bases between. In germline, CDR1 is MNHNY, CDR2 SVGAGI (reference sequence). The sequence was obtained from an adult in good health. The chain links TRBV6-6 to TRBJ1-3; D uncertain. The starting material was peripheral blood, obtained on day 0 of MenACWY control vaccination. The CDR3 region has the DNA TGTGCCAGCAGTCGGACGGAGCGTCAACTCTCTGGAAACACCATATATTTT. Protein sequence: CASSRTERQLSGNTIYF.